One and the same sample provided the 25 T cell receptor beta chains below, sequenced in a study of spatial heterogeneity in lung cancer. Findings and caveats of the study: Counts of expanded intratumoral alpha and beta TCRs tracked tumor mutation counts.

Documented time point: sample taken at primary tumor resection. One entry per CDR3 protein results from TCRdb running MiXCR on the 5' RACE reads. The profile shows 15,000 to 20,000 distinct CDR3 sequences, 6.2% of them singletons. These receptors lack a known antigen. This specimen consisted of lung tumor tissue, obtained at surgery. The source is a male donor with early-stage non-small cell lung cancer.

This clonotype has ten or more counts. V usage is TRBV20-1 and J usage is TRBJ1-2; a weak D match, TRBD1 (5 bases). Between the trimmed V and J ends, which lost 4 bases and 7 bases, there was a span of 19 bases. Germline V gene lookup returns CDR1 DFQATT and CDR2 SNEGSKA (reference sequence). This CDR3 has 14 residues. The CDR3 DNA reads as TGCAGTGCTACTGCGGGACCCAAGGAGGCTGGCTACACCTTC. Its translation is CSATAGPKEAGYTF.

This clonotype was seen many times. The chain has TRBV20-1 and TRBJ2-3; 7 bases line up with TRBD1. V dropped 5 bases and J dropped 5; count of bases not matched to a gene: 16. The CDR3 spans 16 residues. The germline CDR1 and CDR2 sequences are DFQATT and SNEGSKA (reference sequence). The CDR3 DNA sequence: TGCAGTGCTTTGGACAGGATGGGACGGACACTAGATACGCAGTATTTT. Protein product: CSALDRMGRTLDTQYF.

This clonotype has a count of ten or more. The chain employs TRBV4-2 and TRBJ2-7; perhaps TRBD1 as D (6 bases). Germline CDR1 LGHNA, CDR2 YNFKEQ. Trimming took 2 bases from V and 1 from J, leaving 15 bases between them. The CDR3 is made up of 16 amino acids. CDR3 sequence: CASSQTLAGVSYEQYF. In DNA, the CDR3 is TGTGCCAGCAGCCAAACCCTGGCAGGGGTGTCCTACGAGCAGTACTTC.

This clonotype appeared many times. The CDR3 DNA is TGTGCCAGCAGAGAGCGGGAGCACCAAGAGACCCAGTACTTC. Protein: CASREREHQETQYF. This chain uses TRBV2 with TRBJ2-5; TRBD2 agrees at 8 bases. The CDR3 is 14 residues long. Germline CDR1 is SNHLY and CDR2 is FYNNEI. The V and J ends lost 6 bases and 0 bases, in that order; junction bases with no gene match: 3.

This clonotype has ten or more counts. The V gene is TRBV7-6, the J gene TRBJ2-7, with D possibly being TRBD2 (5 bases). This CDR3 is built from 14 residues. CDR1 is SGHVS and CDR2 is FNYEAQ in the germline V gene. Deletions cut 4 bases from V and 2 bases from J, with 12 bases between. The CDR3 spells CASSSWTRPYEQYF. The DNA of the CDR3 is TGTGCCAGCAGCTCCTGGACTCGGCCCTACGAGCAGTACTTC.

This clonotype occurred many times. The chain has TRBV28 and TRBJ1-3; the D is unclear. The CDR3 is 13 residues long. The germline gives CDR1 MDHEN, CDR2 SYDVKM. Trimming shortened V by 4 bases and J by 2 bases, and 6 bases separated the two germline ends. The CDR3 protein is CASSSVPGNTIYF. The DNA for the CDR3 is TGTGCCAGCAGTTCGGTTCCTGGAAACACCATATATTTT. Variable domain in full (rest from reference TRBV28 and TRBJ1-3): DVKVTQSSRYLVKRTGEKVFLECVQDMDHENMFWYRQDPGLGLRLIYFSYDVKMKEKGDIPEGYSVSREKKERFSLILESASTNQTSMYLCASSSVPGNTIYFGEGSWLTVV.

This clonotype turned up a few times. For the CDR3, the DNA is TGCAGTGCCCAATTACTAGTTTCCTACAATGAGCAGTTCTTC. This encodes CSAQLLVSYNEQFF. The V call is TRBV20-1, the J call TRBJ2-1; TRBD2 is a possible D gene (5 bases). This CDR3 contains 14 residues. V lost 6 bases and J 1 base, leaving 13 bases between the germline ends. CDR1 and CDR2 (germline): DFQATT, SNEGSKA (reference sequence).

By share, this clonotype ranks as medium-sized. The chain employs TRBV9 and TRBJ2-1; 7 bases align to TRBD2. V trimming: 3 bases; J trimming: 12 bases; junction bases outside the gene matches: 6. Germline V gene lookup returns CDR1 SGDLS and CDR2 YYNGEE. This CDR3 region has 12 residues. CDR3 sequence reads: CASSGSGIGQFF. DNA for the CDR3: TGTGCCAGCAGCGGGAGCGGGATAGGGCAGTTCTTC. Variable domain in full (rest from reference TRBV9 and TRBJ2-1): DSGVTQTPKHLITATGQRVTLRCSPRSGDLSVYWYQQSLDQGLQFLIQYYNGEERAKGNILERFSAQQFPDLHSELNLSSLELGDSALYFCASSGSGIGQFFGPGTRLTVL.

The chain couples TRBV20-1 to TRBJ2-7; the D call may be TRBD1 or TRBD2 (5 bases each). V shed 6 bases and J shed 6 bases, with 18 bases lying between them. Germline CDR1 reads DFQATT; CDR2 reads SNEGSKA (reference sequence). The CDR3 totals 13 residues. CDR3 residues: CSATRVGGPEQYF. The CDR3 nucleotides read TGCAGTGCAACTAGAGTTGGGGGACCCGAGCAGTACTTC.

V and J are TRBV7-2 and TRBJ1-6, with TRBD1 matching 7 bases. The CDR3 length is 14 residues. The ends lost 5 bases at V and 7 bases at J; junction bases unmatched: 5. The germline CDR1 and CDR2 sequences are SGHTA and FQGNSA. CDR3 coding DNA: TGTGCCAGCAGCCCGACAGGGTACAATTCACCCCTCCACTTT. This encodes CASSPTGYNSPLHF.

There are many counts of this clonotype. The chain has TRBV5-6 and TRBJ1-4; 7 bases match TRBD1. The CDR3 sequence is 14 residues long. V lost 4 bases, J lost 7 bases, and 7 bases stayed unmatched. CDR1 is SGHDT and CDR2 is YYEEEE in the germline V gene. CDR3: CASSQTGKSEKLFF. The DNA for the CDR3 is TGTGCCAGCAGCCAGACAGGGAAAAGTGAAAAACTGTTTTTT.

In this sample, this clonotype turned up many times. This sequence joins TRBV7-9 and TRBJ2-6; 8 bases line up with TRBD1. Germline assignment: CDR1 SEHNR and CDR2 FQNEAQ (reference sequence). The V segment lost 5 bases and the J segment 3 bases; nucleotides outside the gene matches: 3. The CDR3 contains 15 residues. CDR3 sequence reads: CASSPGTGGANVLTF. The DNA of the CDR3 is TGTGCCAGCAGCCCGGGGACAGGTGGGGCCAACGTCCTGACTTTC.

Ten or more counts support this clonotype. The chain links TRBV12-3 or TRBV12-4 to TRBJ2-5; D not resolved. V shed 3 bases and J shed 5 bases, with 10 bases lying between them. The CDR3 is 13 amino acids. The CDR3 nucleotides read TGTGCCAGCAGTTTTAAGGGATCGGAGACCCAGTACTTC. Its translation: CASSFKGSETQYF.

This clonotype was observed at least ten times. This chain uses TRBV3-1 with TRBJ1-4; no clear D. The CDR3 is made up of 14 amino acids. With 4 bases removed from V and 4 bases from J, the gap between germline ends came to 10 bases. The germline V gene encodes CDR1 LGHDT and CDR2 YNNKEL (reference sequence). The CDR3: CASSPTVVNEKLFF. In nucleotides, the CDR3 is TGTGCCAGCAGCCCAACGGTAGTTAATGAAAAACTGTTTTTT.

The chain carries TRBV20-1 and TRBJ1-6; TRBD1 aligns across 8 bases. Per the germline V gene, CDR1 is DFQATT and CDR2 is SNEGSKA (reference sequence). The CDR3 is 16 amino acids. J was trimmed by 5 bases and V by 0 bases; bases with no gene match: 6. The CDR3 loop reads CSARDLVTGDNSPLHF. DNA for the CDR3: TGCAGTGCTAGAGATCTTGTGACAGGGGATAATTCACCCCTCCACTTT.

In its sample, this clonotype was seen many times. The rearrangement links TRBV2 to TRBJ1-6; the D is unclear. This CDR3 spans 14 amino acids. Per the germline V gene, CDR1 is SNHLY and CDR2 is FYNNEI. V lost 7 bases to trimming and J lost 7 bases, with 14 bases between them. The CDR3: CASKPDVSNSPLHF. CDR3 in DNA: TGTGCCAGCAAGCCGGATGTATCCAATTCACCCCTCCACTTT.

As for this clonotype: A read error is possible here, since a much larger clone lies one base away. The gene calls are TRBV28 and TRBJ1-5; 8 nucleotides align to TRBD1. The CDR3 is made up of 15 amino acids. Per germline, CDR1 MDHEN and CDR2 SYDVKM. The CDR3 protein is CASSLGQGSNQSQHF. The CDR3, as DNA: TGTGCCAGCAGCCTCGGACAGGGTAGCAATCAGTCCCAGCATTTT.

This clonotype qualifies as medium-sized. The gene calls are TRBV10-3 and TRBJ2-4; 12 bases fit TRBD2. The CDR3 covers 17 residues. With 2 bases clipped from V and 8 bases from J, the junction kept 10 bases outside the gene matches. Germline loops: CDR1 ENHRY, CDR2 SYGVKD. The CDR3 DNA reads as TGTGCCATCAGTGAGGGGACTAGCGGGCCCTTCGGGGACATTCAGTACTTC. Protein product: CAISEGTSGPFGDIQYF.

This clonotype is large. This chain connects TRBV20-1 to TRBJ1-5, with 8 bases identical to TRBD1. The J segment lost 6 bases and the V segment lost 5 bases, leaving 12 bases of the junction unmatched. In germline, CDR1 is DFQATT, CDR2 SNEGSKA (reference sequence). The CDR3 has 15 residues. Here the CDR3 reads CSAPLLDRAGQPQHF. CDR3 coding DNA: TGCAGTGCTCCCCTCCTGGACAGGGCGGGTCAGCCCCAGCATTTT.

The gene calls are TRBV7-2 and TRBJ2-7; D gene ambiguous. This CDR3 has 13 amino acids. Trimming left V 2 bases short and J 6 bases short, with 11 bases between. Germline V CDR1 and CDR2: SGHTA, FQGNSA. The CDR3 DNA sequence: TGTGCCAGCAGCTTAAATGTAGAAGGCGAGCAGTACTTC. Protein sequence: CASSLNVEGEQYF.

A few counts support this clonotype. The chain joins TRBV2 to TRBJ2-5; D is unresolved. Germline CDR1 reads SNHLY; CDR2 reads FYNNEI. The length of the CDR3 is 12 residues. The germline V and J ends were trimmed by 5 bases and 5 bases, with 9 bases remaining between them. CDR3 region: CASSRDAETQYF. CDR3 DNA sequence: TGTGCCAGCAGTCGTGATGCGGAGACCCAGTACTTC.

This clonotype was detected many times. This rearrangement joins TRBV7-6 to TRBJ1-4; D possibly corresponds to TRBD1 (6 bases). V lost 3 bases and J 8 bases, leaving 10 bases between the germline ends. CDR1 SGHVS and CDR2 FNYEAQ come from the germline V gene. CDR3 length: 13 amino acids. Here the CDR3 reads CASSFRGGEKLFF. CDR3 in DNA: TGTGCCAGCAGCTTCAGGGGTGGGGAAAAACTGTTTTTT. Combining the CDR3 with reference TRBV7-6 and TRBJ1-4 gives the whole variable domain GAGVSQSPRYKVTKRGQDVALRCDPISGHVSLYWYRQALGQGPEFLTYFNYEAQQDKSGLPNDRFSAERPEGSISTLTIQRTEQRDSAMYRCASSFRGGEKLFFGSGTQLSVL.

This clonotype was seen many times. V and J are TRBV5-8 and TRBJ2-3; the D call may be TRBD1 or TRBD2 (5 bases each). The germline V gene encodes CDR1 SGHTS and CDR2 YDEGEE. V lost 4 bases, J lost 0 bases, and 15 bases lay in between. The CDR3 sequence is 16 residues long. The CDR3 nucleotides are TGTGCCAGCAGCCCTGGGACGGCTACCAGCACAGATACGCAGTATTTT. Its protein product is CASSPGTATSTDTQYF.

This clonotype is labeled medium-sized (0.01 to 0.1%). The genes are TRBV20-1 and TRBJ1-1; D ambiguous. V was pared by 6 bases and J by 7 bases, with 15 bases between. Germline V gene sequence: CDR1 DFQATT, CDR2 SNEGSKA (reference sequence). The CDR3 is 12 residues long. Written as DNA, the CDR3 is TGCAGTGCCTCCTTCCGGCCTAGTGAAGCTTTCTTT. Its translation is CSASFRPSEAFF.

This clonotype came up many times. The chain combines TRBV29-1 with TRBJ2-6, with 11 positions matching TRBD1. The J segment lost 3 bases and the V segment lost 6 bases, leaving 16 bases of the junction unmatched. The germline V gene has CDR1 SQVTM and CDR2 ANQGSEA. The CDR3 is 19 amino acids. CDR3 DNA sequence: TGCAGCGTGGAGGACCCTCGGGACAGGGGGTTTCGTGGGGCCAACGTCCTGACTTTC. This encodes CSVEDPRDRGFRGANVLTF.